One and the same sample provided the 29 T cell receptor beta chains below, sequenced in a study of monozygotic twins with inflammatory bowel disease. TCRdb reprocessed the 5' RACE reads; each CDR3 protein has one entry and no DNA is given. In all, the sample yields about 440,000 distinct CDR3 sequences. Sequenced: blood. These receptors came from a human donor with ulcerative colitis or Crohn's disease, or a healthy co-twin of an affected twin (not recorded which).

This CDR3 reads CASSPQTGTNNQPQHF. The chain is built from TRBV18 and TRBJ1-5; TCRdb lists TRBD1, though no DNA is available to test this call. This CDR3 is 16 amino acids long. Germline-derived CDR1 and CDR2 are KGHSH and LQKENI.

J is TRBJ2-1 and V is TRBV4-2; TCRdb calls TRBD2, which cannot be checked without DNA. The CDR3 runs 16 residues. Germline V gene data show CDR1 as LGHNA and CDR2 as YNFKEQ. CDR3 sequence: CASSQDPAGGFGEQFF.

This chain links TRBV5-1 with TRBJ2-3; TCRdb indicates TRBD2, and absent DNA this call remains unverified. The CDR3 has 16 residues. Germline V CDR1 and CDR2: SGHRS, YFSETQ. The CDR3 is CASSGGLAGVTDTQYF.

This chain links TRBV5-1 with TRBJ2-7; the D gene TCRdb calls, TRBD1, cannot be checked with no DNA. This CDR3 comprises 14 residues. Looked up from germline, CDR1 is SGHRS and CDR2 is YFSETQ. CDR3: CASNEETETYEQYF. Full variable domain (missing parts from reference TRBV5-1 and TRBJ2-7): KAGVTQTPRYLIKTRGQQVTLSCSPISGHRSVSWYQQTPGQGLQFLFEYFSETQRNKGNFPGRFSGRQFSNSRSEMNVSTLELGDSALYLCASNEETETYEQYFGPGTRLTVT.

The V call is TRBV6-1, the J call TRBJ1-2; lacking DNA, the TRBD1 call made by TCRdb goes unchecked. The CDR3 runs 11 residues. Germline V CDR1 and CDR2: MNHNS, SASEGT. This chain's CDR3 is CASTPGWGYTF.

The gene calls are TRBV29-1 and TRBJ2-1; lacking DNA, the TRBD1 call made by TCRdb goes unchecked. The CDR3 covers 14 residues. Per the germline V gene, CDR1 is SQVTM and CDR2 is ANQGSEA. The CDR3 loop reads CSVAGTVVWNEQFF.

The V gene is TRBV25-1, the J gene TRBJ2-7. Germline V lookup: CDR1 MGHDK, CDR2 SYGVNS. The CDR3 has 13 amino acids. CDR3 protein: CASSAPSSYEQYF.

This chain uses TRBV6-2 or TRBV6-3 with TRBJ2-4; the D call from TCRdb, TRBD1, cannot be confirmed without DNA. The CDR3 consists of 17 residues. CDR1 and CDR2 (germline): MNHEY, SVGEGT. The CDR3: CASSKRGSAGPTNIQYF.

The chain is built from TRBV4-2 and TRBJ2-1; TCRdb's D gene call, TRBD1, goes unchecked for lack of DNA. CDR3 length: 15 amino acids. CDR1 and CDR2 from the germline V gene are LGHNA and YNFKEQ. The CDR3 is CASSHFTGAYNEQFF.

The chain couples TRBV10-3 to TRBJ2-1; there is no DNA to check the TCRdb D call of TRBD2. The CDR3 extends over 16 amino acids. Germline CDR1 reads ENHRY; CDR2 reads SYGVKD. CDR3 sequence reads: CAISVALAGSYNEQFF.

The J gene is TRBJ2-1, the V gene TRBV20-1. Germline V gene sequence: CDR1 DFQATT, CDR2 SNEGSKA (reference sequence). CDR3 length equals 15 residues. CDR3 sequence: CSARSLAASYNEQFF.

The CDR3 here is CSVVDVRESVTGELFF. The V call is TRBV29-1, the J call TRBJ2-2; TCRdb's D call of TRBD2 is untestable without DNA. The germline gives CDR1 SQVTM, CDR2 ANQGSEA. The CDR3 is made up of 16 amino acids.

The chain recombines TRBV12-3 or TRBV12-4 with TRBJ1-1; the TCRdb D gene call, TRBD1, has no DNA to confirm it. There are 12 residues in the CDR3. CDR3 residues: CASSTTGVEAFF.

CDR3 amino acids: CASTLGAGGTGELFF. The V call is TRBV5-5, the J call TRBJ2-2; the TCRdb call, TRBD2, lacks DNA for checking. CDR1 is SGHKS and CDR2 is YYEKEE in the germline V gene (reference sequence). There are 15 residues in the CDR3.

The chain links TRBV5-1 to TRBJ2-1; without DNA, the TCRdb call of TRBD2 cannot be checked. Germline CDR1 and CDR2: SGHRS and YFSETQ. CDR3 length equals 15 residues. The CDR3 loop reads CASSLTTSGYNEQFF. Filled out from reference TRBV5-1 and TRBJ2-1, the complete variable domain reads KAGVTQTPRYLIKTRGQQVTLSCSPISGHRSVSWYQQTPGQGLQFLFEYFSETQRNKGNFPGRFSGRQFSNSRSEMNVSTLELGDSALYLCASSLTTSGYNEQFFGPGTRLTVL.

The chain links TRBV19 to TRBJ2-1; TCRdb's D call, TRBD1, is unchecked because there is no DNA. Germline V gives CDR1 LNHDA, CDR2 SQIVND (reference sequence). The length of the CDR3 is 15 residues. CDR3 in amino acids: CASSTPGEGAVEQFF. Full variable domain (outside the CDR3, taken from reference TRBV19 and TRBJ2-1): DGGITQSPKYLFRKEGQNVTLSCEQNLNHDAMYWYRQDPGQGLRLIYYSQIVNDFQKGDIAEGYSVSREKKESFPLTVTSAQKNPTAFYLCASSTPGEGAVEQFFGPGTRLTVL.

The chain is built from TRBV12-5 and TRBJ1-1; TCRdb gives TRBD1 as the D gene, but with no DNA this cannot be confirmed. CDR3 size: 17 residues. Germline lookup yields CDR1 LGHNT and CDR2 FRNRAP. The chain's CDR3 is CASGLSAGTGDLTEAFF.

The CDR3 sequence is CASSIQGSGTGAMKQYF. This chain connects TRBV5-1 to TRBJ2-7; TCRdb lists TRBD1, though no DNA is available to test this call. The CDR3 extends over 17 amino acids. CDR1 and CDR2 from the germline V gene are SGHRS and YFSETQ.

This chain links TRBV4-3 with TRBJ1-3. This CDR3 contains 15 residues. The V gene's germline CDR1 is LGHNA and CDR2 YSLEER. CDR3 residues: CASSQYGGSGNTIYF.

The chain carries TRBV20-1 and TRBJ2-2; TCRdb's assignment of TRBD1 cannot be checked, as there is no DNA. Germline V gene lookup returns CDR1 DFQATT and CDR2 SNEGSKA (reference sequence). The CDR3 length is 14 residues. This CDR3 reads CSARGTGDTGELFF.

This sequence joins TRBV7-8 and TRBJ1-2; TCRdb indicates TRBD1, and absent DNA this call remains unverified. CDR1 and CDR2 (germline): SGHVS, FQNEAQ. This CDR3 spans 17 amino acids. The CDR3 region is CASSLVPTGGISYGYTF. Variable domain in full (rest from reference TRBV7-8 and TRBJ1-2): GAGVSQSPRYKVAKRGQDVALRCDPISGHVSLFWYQQALGQGPEFLTYFQNEAQLDKSGLPSDRFFAERPEGSVSTLKIQRTQQEDSAVYLCASSLVPTGGISYGYTFGSGTRLTVV.

This chain uses TRBV29-1 with TRBJ2-1; the D call from TCRdb, TRBD1, cannot be confirmed without DNA. The CDR3 spans 14 residues. From germline, CDR1 is SQVTM and CDR2 ANQGSEA. CDR3 amino acids: CSVEDGRTLNEQFF.

This sequence joins TRBV3-1 and TRBJ2-2; TCRdb lists TRBD1, though no DNA is available to test this call. CDR1 is LGHDT, CDR2 YNNKEL, per germline (reference sequence). The CDR3 is made up of 15 amino acids. CDR3: CASSQNRGLAGELFF.

The chain employs TRBV7-7 and TRBJ2-3. This CDR3 comprises 13 residues. Per germline, CDR1 SSHAT and CDR2 FNYEAQ (reference sequence). The CDR3 spells CASSSQGTDTQYF.

The chain joins TRBV12-3 or TRBV12-4 to TRBJ2-7; TCRdb indicates TRBD2, and absent DNA this call remains unverified. This CDR3 spans 13 amino acids. The CDR3 here is CASTDSARNEQYF.

J is TRBJ2-5 and V is TRBV9; TCRdb indicates TRBD1, and absent DNA this call remains unverified. CDR1 SGDLS and CDR2 YYNGEE come from the germline V gene. This CDR3 spans 15 amino acids. The CDR3 reads CASSEQGAFGETQYF.

The chain is built from TRBV7-8 and TRBJ2-3; TCRdb outputs TRBD1, but without DNA this stays unchecked. Germline V CDR1 and CDR2: SGHVS, FQNEAQ. CDR3 length equals 18 residues. CDR3 protein: CASSLGSVTGVSTDTQYF. The full variable domain, completed using reference TRBV7-8 and TRBJ2-3, is GAGVSQSPRYKVAKRGQDVALRCDPISGHVSLFWYQQALGQGPEFLTYFQNEAQLDKSGLPSDRFFAERPEGSVSTLKIQRTQQEDSAVYLCASSLGSVTGVSTDTQYFGPGTRLTVL.

The chain employs TRBV18 and TRBJ2-3. CDR1 KGHSH and CDR2 LQKENI come from the germline V gene. This CDR3 region has 16 residues. CDR3 protein: CASSPPFAGSKDTQYF.

V and J are TRBV9 and TRBJ1-2. This CDR3 is built from 14 residues. Germline V gene data show CDR1 as SGDLS and CDR2 as YYNGEE. The CDR3 loop reads CASSVGVSNYGYTF.